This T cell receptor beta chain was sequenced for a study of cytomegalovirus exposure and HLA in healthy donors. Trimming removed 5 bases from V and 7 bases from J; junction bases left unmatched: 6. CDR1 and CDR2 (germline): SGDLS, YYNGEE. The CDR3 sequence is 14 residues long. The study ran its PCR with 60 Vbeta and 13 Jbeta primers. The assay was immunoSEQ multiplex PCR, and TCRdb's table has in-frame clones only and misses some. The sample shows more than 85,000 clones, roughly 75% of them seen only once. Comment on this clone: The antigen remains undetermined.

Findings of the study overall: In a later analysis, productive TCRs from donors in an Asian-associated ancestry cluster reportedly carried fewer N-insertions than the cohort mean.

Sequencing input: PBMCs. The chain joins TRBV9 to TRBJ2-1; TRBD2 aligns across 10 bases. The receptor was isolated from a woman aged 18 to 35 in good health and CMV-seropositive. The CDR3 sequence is CASRRTSGGNEQFF. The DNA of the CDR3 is TGTGCCAGCAGAAGGACTAGCGGAGGGAATGAGCAGTTCTTC.